The 18 T cell receptor beta chains presented below share a single source sample, sequenced in a study of blood T cells in healthy people across ages. Primed by a sample-barcoded 5' primer and a J-beta primer mix, a second PCR proceeded for 7 to 11 cycles. TCRdb analysed the 5' RACE reads with MiXCR anew, one entry per CDR3 protein. The sample lists about 640,000 distinct CDR3 sequences, approximately 30% occurring once. The sequenced sample was blood. These TCRs come from a woman over 75 in good health.

This clonotype was seen at least ten times. The chain uses TRBV27 and TRBJ2-7, with 8 bases fitting TRBD2. With 6 bases clipped from V and 0 bases from J, the junction kept 19 bases outside the gene matches. The CDR3 has 19 amino acids. Germline CDR1 MNHEY, CDR2 SMNVEV (reference sequence). CDR3 amino acids: CASRQNGVRTSSRSYEQYF. The DNA for the CDR3 is TGTGCCAGCAGACAAAATGGGGTCCGGACTAGCAGTCGCTCCTACGAGCAGTACTTC.

The chain carries TRBV7-9 and TRBJ2-5; D not certain. This CDR3 has 13 residues. V dropped 3 bases and J dropped 5 bases, with 10 bases sitting between them. From germline, CDR1 is SEHNR and CDR2 FQNEAQ (reference sequence). Written as DNA, the CDR3 is TGTGCCAGCAGCTTGGAGCGAACGGAGACCCAGTACTTC. Encoded protein: CASSLERTETQYF.

V gene TRBV20-1 combines with J gene TRBJ2-7; 7 bases are a match to TRBD2. Germline-derived CDR1 and CDR2 are DFQATT and SNEGSKA (reference sequence). The CDR3 spans 14 residues. Unmatched junction bases numbered 10, after V lost 1 base and J lost 7 bases. As DNA, the CDR3 is TGCAGTGCTAGAGGTGAGGGAGGGAGTCCTGAGCAGTACTTC. Encoded protein: CSARGEGGSPEQYF.

This clonotype was recorded a few times. The chain uses TRBV6-6 and TRBJ1-1, with 8 bases fitting TRBD1. With 5 bases clipped from V and 2 bases from J, the junction kept 7 bases outside the gene matches. CDR3 length equals 15 residues. CDR1 is MNHNY and CDR2 is SVGAGI in the germline V gene (reference sequence). The CDR3 here is CASSPGQAKNTEAFF. CDR3 bases: TGTGCCAGCAGTCCGGGACAGGCAAAAAACACTGAAGCTTTCTTT.

The rearrangement links TRBV6-2 or TRBV6-3 to TRBJ2-4; perhaps TRBD1 as D (5 bases). Germline values: CDR1 MNHEY, CDR2 SVGEGT. Trimming left V 7 bases short and J 0 bases short, with 19 bases between. CDR3 length: 17 amino acids. The CDR3 coding sequence is TGTGCCAGCATCGGAATGAAGGGGCACTTAGCCAAAAACATTCAGTACTTC. Protein: CASIGMKGHLAKNIQYF.

Concerning this clonotype: A clone one base away is much larger, so this may be a read error. This sequence joins TRBV28 and TRBJ2-7; 7 nucleotides line up with TRBD1. Germline lookup yields CDR1 MDHEN and CDR2 SYDVKM. CDR3 size: 19 residues. Losses at the gene ends were 1 base for V and 6 bases for J; bases not matched to a gene: 21. The CDR3 region is CASSLSEVLGDRETCEQYF. CDR3 bases: TGTGCCAGCAGTTTATCTGAAGTATTGGGGGACAGAGAGACCTGCGAGCAGTACTTC.

This clonotype was picked up many times. The chain uses TRBV5-5 and TRBJ2-3; D might be TRBD1 (6 bases). This CDR3 has 14 residues. Trimming shortened V by 6 bases and J by 4 bases, and 15 bases separated the two germline ends. The germline CDR1 and CDR2 sequences are SGHKS and YYEKEE (reference sequence). CDR3 sequence reads: CASKQGFGADTQYF. CDR3 DNA sequence: TGTGCCAGCAAGCAGGGGTTCGGAGCAGATACGCAGTATTTT.

This clonotype was counted only a few times. This rearrangement joins TRBV24-1 to TRBJ2-3; D gene ambiguous. CDR3 length: 11 amino acids. Trimming stripped 4 bases from V and 9 bases from J, with 7 bases between. The germline V gene encodes CDR1 KGHDR and CDR2 SFDVKD. The CDR3 DNA sequence: TGTGCCACCAGTGACGGGTACACGCAGTATTTT. Encoded protein: CATSDGYTQYF.

In regard to this clonotype: It may be a read error: a sequence one base away is much more abundant. The chain recombines TRBV5-1 with TRBJ1-1, with D possibly matching TRBD1 (5 bases). The CDR3 totals 14 residues. Between the trimmed V and J ends, which lost 4 bases and 3 bases, there was a span of 13 bases. Germline V gives CDR1 SGHRS, CDR2 YFSETQ. CDR3 coding DNA: TGCGCCAGCAGCCGGGGGACGGGACACACTGAAGCTTTCTTT. Its protein product is CASSRGTGHTEAFF.

This clonotype was seen a handful of times. The chain is built from TRBV7-2 and TRBJ1-2; 8 bases align to TRBD1. The germline gives CDR1 SGHTA, CDR2 FQGNSA. V dropped 5 bases and J dropped 8; count of bases not matched to a gene: 13. The CDR3 extends over 15 amino acids. The CDR3, as DNA: TGTGCCAGCAGCCCAGACAGGGGCCGTCCGGGGGGCTACACCTTC. It codes for CASSPDRGRPGGYTF.

About this clonotype itself: A much larger clone lies one base from this, so it may be a read error. V gene TRBV7-6 combines with J gene TRBJ2-1, with unresolved D. The germline gives CDR1 SGHVS, CDR2 FNYEAQ. The CDR3 is 14 residues long. The CDR3, as DNA: TGTGCCAGCAGCTTAGACCTTAGAGACAATGGGCAGTTCTTC. Translated: CASSLDLRDNGQFF.

This clonotype was seen only a few times. The V call is TRBV10-1, the J call TRBJ2-1; D is undetermined. From germline, CDR1 is WNHNN and CDR2 SYGVQD (reference sequence). Between the trimmed V and J ends, which lost 4 bases and 6 bases, there was a span of 13 bases. This CDR3 has 14 amino acids. The CDR3 region is CASSVFSTSNEQFF. DNA for the CDR3: TGCGCCAGCAGTGTTTTTTCGACCTCCAATGAGCAGTTCTTC.

The chain employs TRBV5-1 and TRBJ1-2; 9 positions agree with TRBD1. With 0 bases clipped from V and 6 bases from J, the junction kept 3 bases outside the gene matches. Germline V gives CDR1 SGHRS, CDR2 YFSETQ. The CDR3 contains 14 residues. The CDR3, as DNA: TGCGCCAGCAGCTTGGGATGGGACAGGGATGGCTACACCTTC. As protein: CASSLGWDRDGYTF.

In its sample, this clonotype was seen a few times. The rearrangement links TRBV20-1 to TRBJ1-2, with D perhaps TRBD1 (6 bases). V lost 5 bases, J lost 0 bases, and 13 bases lay in between. The CDR3 is 14 amino acids. Germline V gene sequence: CDR1 DFQATT, CDR2 SNEGSKA (reference sequence). DNA of the CDR3: TGCAGTGCTTCACAGGGAGCTTCTAACTATGGCTACACCTTC. Translation: CSASQGASNYGYTF.

The genes are TRBV5-1 and TRBJ2-4, with 12 bases that match TRBD1. The DNA matches TRBJ2-7 better at its end, which makes the J call doubtful. The CDR3 runs 14 residues. Germline V gene data show CDR1 as SGHRS and CDR2 as YFSETQ. The CDR3: CASLPGQGAGEQYF. CDR3 DNA: TGCGCCAGCCTACCGGGACAGGGGGCGGGCGAGCAGTACTTC.

In this sample, this clonotype turned up many times. This chain links TRBV12-3 or TRBV12-4 with TRBJ1-2; D is perhaps TRBD1 (5 bases). Trimming removed 6 bases from V and 7 bases from J, with 15 bases in between. The CDR3 length is 13 residues. CDR3 residues: CASSHAGVRGYTF. CDR3 nucleotides: TGTGCCAGCAGCCACGCGGGGGTACGTGGCTACACCTTC.

At least ten counts were recorded for this clonotype. The CDR3 here is CSARLAGGPYEQYF. In nucleotides, the CDR3 is TGCAGTGCTAGACTAGCGGGGGGGCCTTACGAGCAGTACTTC. The chain carries TRBV20-1 and TRBJ2-7, with 12 bases fitting TRBD2. The CDR3 totals 14 residues. Losses at the gene ends were 2 bases for V and 4 bases for J; bases not matched to a gene: 3. The V gene's germline CDR1 is DFQATT and CDR2 SNEGSKA (reference sequence).

Only a few counts were recorded for this clonotype. The rearrangement uses TRBV20-1 and TRBJ1-1; unclear D gene. Germline V gene data show CDR1 as DFQATT and CDR2 as SNEGSKA (reference sequence). The CDR3 runs to 14 residues. The V gene lost 1 base and the J gene lost 6 bases, with 15 bases spanning the gap. The CDR3 spells CSARGGIGQPEAFF. The DNA for the CDR3 is TGCAGTGCTAGAGGGGGAATTGGGCAGCCTGAAGCTTTCTTT.